These 25 T cell receptor beta chains share one sample of origin, sequenced in a study of T cell responses to AZD1222 COVID-19 vaccine. The protocol was immunoSEQ multiplex PCR, while the TCRdb copy is restricted to in-frame clones and leaves out a portion. The sample carries roughly 150,000 clones, more than 85% recorded once. The sequencing here drew on peripheral blood, taken after recovery from COVID-19. These receptors all come from an adult who had recovered from COVID-19.

The V gene is TRBV28, the J gene TRBJ1-1, with unresolved D. The CDR3 totals 15 residues. Trimming stripped 2 bases from V and 0 bases from J, with 10 bases between. Germline V gives CDR1 MDHEN, CDR2 SYDVKM. CDR3 residues: CASSLRQGMNTEAFF. CDR3 in DNA: TGTGCCAGCAGTTTACGACAAGGCATGAACACTGAAGCTTTCTTT.

This chain joins TRBV27 and TRBJ1-4; D not certain. With 2 bases removed from V and 3 bases from J, the gap between germline ends came to 7 bases. Germline-derived CDR1 and CDR2 are MNHEY and SMNVEV (reference sequence). This CDR3 is 14 amino acids long. This CDR3 reads CASSLTYSNEKLFF. CDR3 sequence (DNA): TGTGCCAGCAGTTTAACATACTCTAATGAAAAACTGTTTTTT.

The chain uses TRBV13 and TRBJ1-5, with TRBD1 as a possible D gene (6 bases). Per the germline V gene, CDR1 is PRHDT and CDR2 is FYEKMQ (reference sequence). Between the trimmed V and J ends, which lost 0 bases and 3 bases, there was a span of 9 bases. The CDR3 totals 15 residues. CDR3 region: CASSLGQGNNQPQHF. In nucleotides, the CDR3 is TGTGCCAGCAGCTTAGGACAGGGTAACAATCAGCCCCAGCATTTT.

The chain carries TRBV5-1 and TRBJ1-1; TRBD1 is a possible D gene (6 bases). The CDR3 length is 13 residues. Trimming stripped 4 bases from V and 4 bases from J, with 11 bases between. CDR1 SGHRS and CDR2 YFSETQ come from the germline V gene. The CDR3 DNA sequence: TGCGCCAGCAGCCAACAGGGAGGCACTGAAGCTTTCTTT. It translates to CASSQQGGTEAFF.

This clone was seen only once. DNA for the CDR3: TGTGCCACCAGTGGTCAGGGGCTCAACAATGAGCAGTTCTTC. Residues: CATSGQGLNNEQFF. This rearrangement joins TRBV24-1 to TRBJ2-1; maybe TRBD1 (6 bases). V gave up 5 bases and J gave up 5 bases, with 12 bases separating them. Per the germline V gene, CDR1 is KGHDR and CDR2 is SFDVKD. The CDR3 is 14 amino acids.

The rearrangement joins TRBV28 to TRBJ2-3, with TRBD2 matching 9 bases. V was clipped by 8 bases and J by 7 bases; unmatched bases: 25. CDR1 is MDHEN, CDR2 SYDVKM, per germline. CDR3 length equals 19 residues. CDR3 DNA sequence: TGTGCCAGCGGCATTATTAATATATTCGGGACTAGCCCTAACCATACGCAGTATTTT. Amino acid sequence: CASGIINIFGTSPNHTQYF.

The CDR3 DNA is TGTGCCAGCAGTCAGAGGGGGCGGGGGGCGGAGACAGATACGCAGTATTTT. Protein product: CASSQRGRGAETDTQYF. The chain joins TRBV7-2 to TRBJ2-3; TRBD2 is a possible D gene (8 bases). CDR1 SGHTA and CDR2 FQGNSA come from the germline V gene. V lost 6 bases, J lost 3 bases, and 22 bases lay in between. The CDR3 sequence is 17 residues long.

The chain is built from TRBV5-8 and TRBJ1-5, with TRBD1 matching over 9 bases. Germline V gene data show CDR1 as SGHTS and CDR2 as YDEGEE. The CDR3 loop spans 18 amino acids. The V and J ends lost 3 bases and 0 bases, in that order; junction bases with no gene match: 10. Written as DNA, the CDR3 is TGTGCCAGCAGCTGGAAACAGGGGGCGGTTTATAGCAATCAGCCCCAGCATTTT. This translates into CASSWKQGAVYSNQPQHF.

The chain employs TRBV27 and TRBJ2-3; no clear D. V lost 3 bases and J lost 0, with 10 bases in between. From germline, CDR1 is MNHEY and CDR2 SMNVEV (reference sequence). This CDR3 region has 15 residues. CDR3 nucleotides: TGTGCCAGCAGTTTCAACAGTCCTAGCACAGATACGCAGTATTTT. This codes for CASSFNSPSTDTQYF.

This chain's CDR3 is CASSSRGTRNTIYF. CDR3 bases: TGTGCCAGCAGTTCCAGGGGAACGAGAAACACCATATATTTT. The genes are TRBV28 and TRBJ1-3, with TRBD1 as a possible D gene (6 bases). Germline CDR1 and CDR2: MDHEN and SYDVKM. This CDR3 is 14 amino acids long. Trimming left V 4 bases short and J 5 bases short, with 12 bases between.

The chain is built from TRBV3-1 (or the pseudogene TRBV3-2) and TRBJ1-4, with 7 bases aligning to TRBD1. Germline lookup yields CDR1 LGHDT and CDR2 YNNKEL (reference sequence). The trim removed 3 bases at V and 11 bases at J, leaving 3 bases unmatched. The CDR3 length is 12 residues. This chain's CDR3 is CASSQTQGKLFF. Written as DNA, the CDR3 is TGTGCCAGCAGCCAGACACAGGGGAAACTGTTTTTT.

The chain uses TRBV5-1 and TRBJ2-3, with D unresolved. The germline V and J ends were trimmed by 1 base and 2 bases, with 2 bases remaining between them. Germline V CDR1 and CDR2: SGHRS, YFSETQ. This CDR3 comprises 12 residues. In DNA, the CDR3 is TGCGCCAGCAGCTTGACCACAGATACGCAGTATTTT. Protein: CASSLTTDTQYF.

The J gene is TRBJ2-7, the V gene TRBV7-2; 8 bases line up with TRBD1. Germline V CDR1 and CDR2: SGHTA, FQGNSA. V shed 5 bases and J 4 bases; nucleotides not matched to a gene: 10. This CDR3 has 15 residues. The chain's CDR3 is CASSTGQGLRYEQYF. CDR3 nucleotides: TGTGCCAGCAGCACAGGACAGGGACTCCGGTACGAGCAGTACTTC.

The V call is TRBV9, the J call TRBJ2-3, with a possible D match to TRBD2 (7 bases). The CDR3 consists of 14 residues. Trimming removed 3 bases from V and 3 bases from J, with 11 bases in between. Germline CDR1 reads SGDLS; CDR2 reads YYNGEE. CDR3: CASSEEGGTDTQYF. DNA for the CDR3: TGTGCCAGCAGCGAGGAGGGGGGGACAGATACGCAGTATTTT.

The chain recombines TRBV10-3 with TRBJ1-2, with 9 bases matching TRBD1. With 6 bases clipped from V and 5 bases from J, the junction kept 10 bases outside the gene matches. Per germline, CDR1 ENHRY and CDR2 SYGVKD. The CDR3 sequence is 15 residues long. The CDR3 region has the DNA TGTGCCATCAGCCGACAGGGGGAAACGATATATGGCTACACCTTC. This gives the protein CAISRQGETIYGYTF.

This chain connects TRBV5-1 to TRBJ2-2; 15 bases match TRBD2. The CDR3 is 18 residues long. The trim removed 0 bases at V and 2 bases at J, leaving 2 bases unmatched. Germline V CDR1 and CDR2: SGHRS, YFSETQ. The CDR3 DNA sequence: TGCGCCAGCAGCTTGGCGGGACTAGCGGGGGGCAACACCGGGGAGCTGTTTTTT. This gives the protein CASSLAGLAGGNTGELFF.

This clone appeared once. The V and J genes are TRBV29-1 and TRBJ1-3; D is unclear. Trimming took off 6 bases at V and 0 bases at J, with 9 bases between the two ends. The CDR3 covers 13 residues. Per the germline V gene, CDR1 is SQVTM and CDR2 is ANQGSEA. DNA of the CDR3: TGCAGCGTCCCGGATCTCTCTGGAAACACCATATATTTT. Protein product: CSVPDLSGNTIYF.

The J gene is TRBJ1-2, the V gene TRBV11-2; TRBD1 might be the D (6 bases). There are 14 residues in the CDR3. CDR1 and CDR2 from the germline V gene are SGHAT and FQNNGV. Trimming left V 4 bases short and J 5 bases short, with 14 bases between. CDR3 sequence reads: CASSYREGYYGYTF. CDR3 DNA: TGTGCCAGCAGCTACAGGGAAGGATATTATGGCTACACCTTC.

V usage is TRBV6-6 and J usage is TRBJ2-7, with a weak D call TRBD2 (5 bases). Between the trimmed V and J ends, which lost 2 bases and 2 bases, there was a span of 10 bases. Per the germline V gene, CDR1 is MNHNY and CDR2 is SVGAGI (reference sequence). CDR3 length: 14 residues. The CDR3: CASSYGLAAYEQYF. In DNA form, the CDR3 reads TGTGCCAGCAGTTACGGTCTAGCAGCCTACGAGCAGTACTTC.

This clone appeared once. The CDR3 is CASSRLPGGGTSLEQYF. CDR3 bases: TGTGCCAGCAGCCGCTTGCCCGGGGGGGGAACCAGTCTCGAGCAGTACTTC. The chain combines TRBV27 with TRBJ2-7, with TRBD2 matching 8 bases. The CDR3 consists of 17 residues. CDR1 and CDR2 from the germline V gene are MNHEY and SMNVEV (reference sequence). The V segment lost 6 bases and the J segment 6 bases; nucleotides outside the gene matches: 19.

This clone appeared a few times. This chain connects TRBV9 to TRBJ1-2, with a weak D call TRBD1 (6 bases). This CDR3 spans 12 amino acids. The V and J ends lost 2 bases and 13 bases respectively, with 15 bases between them. In germline, CDR1 is SGDLS, CDR2 YYNGEE. In DNA form, the CDR3 reads TGTGCCAGCAGCGTTCGGGACACCACGGTCACCTTC. Protein product: CASSVRDTTVTF.

As DNA, the CDR3 is TGTGCCAGCGGCCCCACGGGCGGGGCTGGAAACACCATATATTTT. It yields the protein CASGPTGGAGNTIYF. The rearrangement uses TRBV28 and TRBJ1-3; D is unclear. Germline V lookup: CDR1 MDHEN, CDR2 SYDVKM. V was cut by 8 bases and J by 2 bases, with 16 bases left in between. This CDR3 region has 15 residues.

Concerning this clone itself: The junction departs from the called germline gene at one end, perhaps through a read error. This chain connects TRBV15 to TRBJ1-5, with D possibly TRBD1 on 6 matching bases. CDR3 size: 16 residues. Germline lookup yields CDR1 LNHNV and CDR2 YYDKDF (reference sequence). CDR3 residues: CATSRDGQNSNQPQHF. Written as DNA, the CDR3 is TGTGCCACCAGCAGAGATGGACAGAATAGCAATCAGCCTCAGCATTTT.

The chain is built from TRBV19 and TRBJ1-5, with D uncertain. The CDR3 runs 12 residues. Germline V gene lookup returns CDR1 LNHDA and CDR2 SQIVND (reference sequence). Deletions cut 6 bases from V and 2 bases from J, with 5 bases between. CDR3 amino acids: CASRWGNQPQHF. The CDR3 DNA is TGTGCCAGTAGGTGGGGCAATCAGCCCCAGCATTTT.

This clone showed up just a few times. V usage is TRBV14 and J usage is TRBJ1-1; D not resolved. This CDR3 contains 14 residues. Germline values: CDR1 SGHDN, CDR2 FVKESK. The germline V and J ends were trimmed by 5 bases and 5 bases, with 15 bases remaining between them. The CDR3 region has the DNA TGTGCCAGCAGCGGGCCGGTTGTAGGGACTGAAGCTTTCTTT. It encodes CASSGPVVGTEAFF.